The next 32 T cell receptor beta chains were all read from a single sample in a study of glioma-infiltrating T cells. Amplification of TCR alpha and beta CDR3 regions from RNA used iRepertoire nested multiplex PCR. TCRdb re-derived calls from the multiplex PCR reads in MiXCR, one entry per CDR3 protein. The table has 9,500 to 12,000 distinct CDR3 sequences, approximately 58% seen once. Sequenced material: glioma tissue, nonneoplastic brain tissue, or PBMCs (not recorded which). The receptors derive from a human donor with low-grade glioma or glioblastoma, undergoing nonglioma brain surgery, or in good health (not recorded which).

There are many counts of this clonotype. V gene TRBV11-1 combines with J gene TRBJ2-1, with no clear D. CDR1 SGHAT and CDR2 FQDESV come from the germline V gene (reference sequence). This CDR3 is 16 amino acids long. With 1 base removed from V and 0 bases from J, the gap between germline ends came to 10 bases. CDR3 region: CASSLGAASSYNEQFF. CDR3 in DNA: TGTGCCAGCAGCTTAGGTGCCGCGAGCTCCTACAATGAGCAGTTCTTC.

This clonotype was seen ten or more times. The CDR3 protein is CASSEGPQGYEQYF. The CDR3 DNA is TGCGCCAGCAGCGAGGGTCCGCAGGGCTACGAGCAGTACTTC. V gene TRBV5-1 combines with J gene TRBJ2-7; the D call may be TRBD1 or TRBD2 (5 bases each). Germline-derived CDR1 and CDR2 are SGHRS and YFSETQ. The germline V and J ends were trimmed by 4 bases and 3 bases, with 14 bases remaining between them. There are 14 residues in the CDR3.

The chain is built from TRBV25-1 and TRBJ2-1; TRBD2 matches 10 bases. Germline V gene data show CDR1 as MGHDK and CDR2 as SYGVNS. The CDR3 loop spans 18 amino acids. V gave up 3 bases and J gave up 3 bases; unmatched junction bases: 11. Here the CDR3 reads CASSDTGTSALYYNEQFF. CDR3 bases: TGTGCCAGCAGTGACACCGGGACTAGCGCACTATACTACAATGAGCAGTTCTTC.

In the case of this clonotype: A junction end diverges from the germline sequence, so it may reflect a read error. The rearrangement joins TRBV6-6 to TRBJ2-1; D is perhaps TRBD1 or TRBD2 (5 bases each). The CDR3 sequence is 12 residues long. Germline V gives CDR1 MNHNY, CDR2 SVGAGI (reference sequence). The CDR3 spells CVSGPQGNEQFF. In nucleotides, the CDR3 is TGTGTCAGCGGTCCCCAGGGTAATGAGCAGTTCTTC.

This clonotype was seen a single time. An end of the junction differs from the germline gene, which may be a read error. The V call is TRBV12-3 or TRBV12-4, the J call TRBJ1-2; no clear D gene. The CDR3 totals 11 residues. CDR3 sequence reads: CASAPNYGYTF. The CDR3 DNA sequence: TGCGCCAGCGCCCCTAACTATGGCTACACCTTC.

This clonotype was recorded many times. V and J are TRBV19 and TRBJ1-2; D unclear. Trimming pared 7 bases from V and 2 bases from J, leaving 17 bases between. The CDR3 is 15 amino acids. CDR1 is LNHDA, CDR2 SQIVND, per germline (reference sequence). CDR3: CASIRADLNNYGYTF. Written as DNA, the CDR3 is TGTGCCAGTATACGGGCCGACCTAAACAACTATGGCTACACCTTC.

Concerning this clonotype: A much larger clone lies a single base off, so this may be a read error. V gene TRBV12-3 or TRBV12-4 combines with J gene TRBJ1-2, with 9 positions matching TRBD1. The CDR3 is 12 residues long. J gave up 10 bases and V 6 bases, and 6 bases lay outside the gene matches. For the CDR3, the DNA is TGTGCCAGCAGAAGACAGGGGGGCGTCTACACCTTC. The encoded protein is CASRRQGGVYTF.

The chain carries TRBV2 and TRBJ1-5; D unresolved. The CDR3 covers 13 residues. Germline V CDR1 and CDR2: SNHLY, FYNNEI. CDR3 sequence reads: CESSGVPIQPQHF. DNA of the CDR3: TGTGAAAGCAGTGGGGTACCGATTCAGCCCCAGCATTTT.

The genes are TRBV3-1 and TRBJ1-1; no firm D call. Germline CDR1 is LGHDT and CDR2 is YNNKEL (reference sequence). The CDR3 length is 14 residues. V lost 1 base, J lost 5 bases, and 11 bases lay in between. The CDR3 coding sequence is TGTGCCAGCAGCCAAGGGATATGGCGAACTGAAGCTTTCTTT. Translation gives CASSQGIWRTEAFF.

This clonotype was observed many times. V gene TRBV19 combines with J gene TRBJ1-1, with TRBD1 as a possible D gene (5 bases). CDR1 and CDR2 from the germline V gene are LNHDA and SQIVND (reference sequence). The length of the CDR3 is 13 residues. The V end was cut by 5 bases, the J end by 3 bases, with 10 bases between. The chain's CDR3 is CASSQRGYTEAFF. The CDR3 region has the DNA TGTGCCAGTAGTCAACGGGGGTACACTGAAGCTTTCTTT.

By its share, this clonotype is large. The chain employs TRBV28 and TRBJ1-1; no definite D call. V lost 2 bases, J lost 4 bases, and 5 bases lay in between. This CDR3 spans 12 amino acids. Germline V gene data show CDR1 as MDHEN and CDR2 as SYDVKM. CDR3 coding DNA: TGTGCCAGCAGTTTAACGAGCACTGAAGCTTTCTTT. Residues: CASSLTSTEAFF.

This sequence joins TRBV4-1 and TRBJ1-2, with D perhaps TRBD1 (5 bases). This CDR3 comprises 14 residues. Deletions cut 6 bases from V and 3 bases from J, with 14 bases between. Looked up from germline, CDR1 is MGHRA and CDR2 is YSYEKL. The CDR3 DNA is TGCGCCAGCAGAGATGGGGGAGGGGACTATGGCTACACCTTC. Translated: CASRDGGGDYGYTF.

Regarding this clonotype: The junction does not match germline at one end; this may be a read error. The chain has TRBV7-9 and TRBJ1-2, with a weak D call TRBD1 (6 bases). Germline V CDR1 and CDR2: SEHNR, FQNEAQ (reference sequence). The length of the CDR3 is 17 residues. The CDR3 loop is CASSLAQGGDSNYGYTF. In DNA form, the CDR3 reads TGTGCGAGCAGCTTAGCCCAAGGGGGTGATTCTAACTATGGCTACACCTTC.

The chain joins TRBV2 to TRBJ2-5, with D unresolved. This CDR3 has 13 amino acids. Germline CDR1 is SNHLY and CDR2 is FYNNEI. The V end lost 8 bases, the J end lost 5 bases, and 15 bases lay between the germline ends. The CDR3: CASAGAVDETQYF. The DNA for the CDR3 is TGTGCCAGCGCTGGTGCTGTGGACGAGACCCAGTACTTC.

Many counts were recorded for this clonotype. Being one base from a much bigger clone, this may be a read error. V usage is TRBV7-7 and J usage is TRBJ2-3; D may be TRBD2 (6 bases). This CDR3 spans 13 amino acids. Germline lookup yields CDR1 SSHAT and CDR2 FNYEAQ (reference sequence). CDR3 amino acids: CAGSLAEADTQYF. Here the CDR3 DNA reads TGTGCTGGCAGCTTAGCGGAGGCAGATACGCAGTATTTT.

This clonotype was counted many times. V is TRBV29-1 and J is TRBJ1-5; no clear D gene. Trimming took 4 bases from V and 4 from J, leaving 8 bases between them. CDR1 SQVTM and CDR2 ANQGSEA come from the germline V gene. The CDR3 loop spans 12 amino acids. The DNA for the CDR3 is TGCAGCGTTGGAATAGGGAATCAGCCCCAGCATTTT. It translates to CSVGIGNQPQHF.

By frequency in the sample, this clonotype is medium-sized (0.01 to 0.1%). The rearrangement uses TRBV19 and TRBJ1-2; D is possibly TRBD1 (5 bases). Trimming shortened V by 4 bases and J by 4 bases, and 10 bases separated the two germline ends. Germline assignment: CDR1 LNHDA and CDR2 SQIVND (reference sequence). This CDR3 is built from 13 residues. The CDR3 nucleotides read TGTGCCAGTAGTACCGGGACTCCCTATGGCTACACCTTC. This gives the protein CASSTGTPYGYTF.

This chain uses TRBV11-2 with TRBJ1-3; D possibly corresponds to TRBD1 (6 bases). This CDR3 region has 14 residues. V was pared by 4 bases and J by 7 bases, with 14 bases between. Germline values: CDR1 SGHAT, CDR2 FQNNGV. The CDR3 region is CASSSGVVWNTIYF. DNA of the CDR3: TGTGCCAGCAGCTCAGGGGTTGTATGGAACACCATATATTTT.

Comment on this clonotype: Germline is not matched at one junction end, which may reflect a read error. V gene TRBV19 combines with J gene TRBJ1-1, with 7 bases lining up with TRBD1. Germline V gene sequence: CDR1 LNHDA, CDR2 SQIVND (reference sequence). This CDR3 has 13 residues. CDR3 nucleotides: TGTGCCAGTAGCACAGGGGTGAAAACTGAAGCTTTCTTC. Residues: CASSTGVKTEAFF.

This clonotype was seen ten or more times. A read error may explain this, as a much larger clone is one base away. V is TRBV7-9 and J is TRBJ2-3; D unclear. There are 13 residues in the CDR3. The germline V gene encodes CDR1 SEHNR and CDR2 FQNEAQ (reference sequence). The V end lost 3 bases, the J end lost 7 bases, and 11 bases lay between the germline ends. The DNA for the CDR3 is TGTGCCAGCAGCTTGAGTCTGGCATATACGCAGTATTTT. As protein: CASSLSLAYTQYF.

This clonotype is medium-sized in the sample. The chain uses TRBV28 and TRBJ1-1; D ambiguous. The CDR3 runs to 13 residues. CDR1 and CDR2 (germline): MDHEN, SYDVKM. V was cut by 3 bases and J by 1 base, with 6 bases left in between. The CDR3 coding sequence is TGTGCCAGCAGTTTGCGACAGAACACTGAAGCTTTCTTT. This encodes CASSLRQNTEAFF.

This clonotype has just one count. The chain joins TRBV20-1 to TRBJ2-1, with D perhaps TRBD2 (6 bases). The CDR3 is made up of 16 amino acids. V was clipped by 3 bases and J by 0 bases, with 15 bases between them. Germline V gene sequence: CDR1 DFQATT, CDR2 SNEGSKA (reference sequence). The CDR3 protein is CSASGGTVASYNEQFF. CDR3 DNA sequence: TGCAGTGCTAGTGGAGGGACGGTTGCCTCCTACAATGAGCAGTTCTTC.

Note on this clonotype: Relative to the germline gene, one junction end is altered; a read error may explain this. This chain joins TRBV7-2 and TRBJ1-2; D is uncertain. From germline, CDR1 is SGHTA and CDR2 FQGNSA. The CDR3 runs 14 residues. CDR3 loop: CAISLAPRNYCYTF. Here the CDR3 DNA reads TGTGCCATCAGCTTAGCGCCCAGGAACTATTGCTACACCTTC.

Comments on this clonotype: At one end, the junction sequence differs from germline, possibly due to a read error. J is TRBJ2-7 and V is TRBV18; possible D gene TRBD2, 6 bases. The V gene's germline CDR1 is KGHSH and CDR2 LQKENI. The CDR3 spans 13 residues. This CDR3 reads CASSPPGGYDQYF. As DNA, the CDR3 is TGTGCCAGCTCACCACCGGGGGGATACGACCAGTACTTC.

In the case of this clonotype: A read error may explain this, as a much larger clone is one base away. V is TRBV25-1 and J is TRBJ2-7; D possibly corresponds to TRBD1 (6 bases). This CDR3 is 13 amino acids long. Germline assignment: CDR1 MGHDK and CDR2 SYGVNS. Trimming took 6 bases from V and 6 from J, leaving 15 bases between them. The CDR3 sequence is CASRNRVWIEQYF. CDR3 nucleotide sequence: TGTGCCAGCAGGAACAGGGTGTGGATCGAGCAGTACTTC.

This clonotype has ten or more counts. A much larger clone sits a single nucleotide away, making a read error possible. Written as DNA, the CDR3 is TGTGCCCGCAGCTCCCCAGGACAGAGCGGGTTCTATGGCTACACCTTC. Translated: CARSSPGQSGFYGYTF. This chain links TRBV7-2 with TRBJ1-2; tentatively, D is TRBD1 (6 bases). The germline gives CDR1 SGHTA, CDR2 FQGNSA. This CDR3 is 16 amino acids long.

A word on this clonotype: A read error may be the cause here, since a much bigger clone is one base away. The chain links TRBV29-1 to TRBJ2-1; D is possibly TRBD2 (6 bases). Looked up from germline, CDR1 is SQVTM and CDR2 is ANQGSEA. The V end was cut by 8 bases, the J end by 7 bases, with 18 bases between. The CDR3 is made up of 13 amino acids. In DNA, the CDR3 is TGCAGCTTTGCAATAGCGGCCGATAATGAGCAGTTCTTC. Protein: CSFAIAADNEQFF.

A note on this clonotype: The junction departs from the called germline gene at one end, perhaps through a read error. The chain combines TRBV29-1 with TRBJ1-1, with a possible D match to TRBD1 (6 bases). CDR1 is SQVTM and CDR2 is ANQGSEA in the germline V gene. The CDR3 extends over 11 amino acids. The CDR3 coding sequence is TGCGGTGCTTCAGGGGAGACTGAAGATTTCTTT. Encoded protein: CGASGETEDFF.

This chain connects TRBV19 to TRBJ2-5; the D is unclear. V dropped 9 bases and J dropped 10 bases, with 42 bases sitting between them. Per germline, CDR1 LNHDA and CDR2 SQIVND (reference sequence). CDR3 length equals 20 residues. As DNA, the CDR3 is TGTGCCAGCAGTTTCCCCCTCGGCTATACGGACCTGATTGAGCGAGAGGACCAGTACTTC. Translated: CASSFPLGYTDLIEREDQYF.

The J gene is TRBJ2-7, the V gene TRBV20-1; perhaps TRBD2 as D (6 bases). The CDR3 has 16 residues. Germline V gene data show CDR1 as DFQATT and CDR2 as SNEGSKA (reference sequence). Between the trimmed V and J ends, which lost 3 bases and 4 bases, there was a span of 22 bases. The CDR3 region is CSASTPASEGKYEQYF. In DNA form, the CDR3 reads TGCAGTGCTAGTACTCCGGCGTCGGAGGGGAAGTACGAGCAGTACTTC.

This clonotype ranks as medium-sized. The CDR3 DNA reads as TGTGCCAGCAGTTTCGGTTGGGTAGCCAAAAACATTCAGTACTTC. Protein sequence: CASSFGWVAKNIQYF. The chain carries TRBV28 and TRBJ2-4; D is uncertain. V was trimmed by 3 bases and J by 0 bases, leaving 9 bases between them. The CDR3 consists of 15 residues. The germline V gene encodes CDR1 MDHEN and CDR2 SYDVKM. Using reference TRBV28 and TRBJ2-4 for the parts outside the CDR3, the full variable domain is DVKVTQSSRYLVKRTGEKVFLECVQDMDHENMFWYRQDPGLGLRLIYFSYDVKMKEKGDIPEGYSVSREKKERFSLILESASTNQTSMYLCASSFGWVAKNIQYFGAGTRLSVL.

The gene calls are TRBV20-1 and TRBJ1-1; D possibly corresponds to TRBD1 (5 bases). This CDR3 has 16 amino acids. V was trimmed by 2 bases and J by 5 bases, leaving 21 bases between them. Germline values: CDR1 DFQATT, CDR2 SNEGSKA (reference sequence). This CDR3 is CSARYPRRQGRTEAFF. CDR3 coding DNA: TGCAGTGCTAGATACCCCCGCAGGCAGGGAAGAACTGAAGCTTTCTTT.